This TCR beta chain originates from a study of shared clonotypes between healthy human individuals. Details on this clone: What it recognizes is unknown.

Donors comprised healthy HIV-negative adults lacking recent acute infections or vaccinations. Subsets obtained from CD4+ cells comprised CD45RA+ naive and CD45RA-negative memory cells. General study results and limits: Rarefaction indicated that sorted-subset sequencing remained incomplete although depth was large. Naive subsets typically showed greater estimated richness than memory subsets.

CDR3 size: 15 residues. Germline V CDR1 and CDR2: SGHTA, FQGNSA. V lost 5 bases and J 5 bases, leaving 18 bases between the germline ends. The protocol was immunoSEQ multiplex PCR, while the TCRdb copy is restricted to in-frame clones and leaves out a portion. In the table there are some 2,500,000 clones, 93% of which are singletons. The chain recombines TRBV7-2 with TRBJ2-5; D may be TRBD1 (5 bases). This TCR was sampled from a man younger than 35 in good health. Some clones in this sample may be carry-over from other donors' samples. Sequencing was done on a sample of naive CD4+ T cells from PBMCs. Sample subset: CD45RA+ positively selected. CDR3 DNA: TGTGCCAGCAGCGTCCCCCGTGACAGCCACGAGACCCAGTACTTC. Protein sequence: CASSVPRDSHETQYF.